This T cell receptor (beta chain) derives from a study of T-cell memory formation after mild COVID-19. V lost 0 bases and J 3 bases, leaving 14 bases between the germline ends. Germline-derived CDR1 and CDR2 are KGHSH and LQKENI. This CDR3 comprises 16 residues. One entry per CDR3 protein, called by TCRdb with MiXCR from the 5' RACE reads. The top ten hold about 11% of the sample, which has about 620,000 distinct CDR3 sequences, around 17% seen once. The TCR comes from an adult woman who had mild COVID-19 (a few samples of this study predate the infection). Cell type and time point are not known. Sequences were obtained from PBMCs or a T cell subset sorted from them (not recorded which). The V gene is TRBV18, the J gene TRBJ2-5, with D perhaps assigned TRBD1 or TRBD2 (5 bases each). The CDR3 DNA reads TGTGCCAGCTCACCACCGGGACCAACTATCGAAGAGACCCAGTACTTC. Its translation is CASSPPGPTIEETQYF.